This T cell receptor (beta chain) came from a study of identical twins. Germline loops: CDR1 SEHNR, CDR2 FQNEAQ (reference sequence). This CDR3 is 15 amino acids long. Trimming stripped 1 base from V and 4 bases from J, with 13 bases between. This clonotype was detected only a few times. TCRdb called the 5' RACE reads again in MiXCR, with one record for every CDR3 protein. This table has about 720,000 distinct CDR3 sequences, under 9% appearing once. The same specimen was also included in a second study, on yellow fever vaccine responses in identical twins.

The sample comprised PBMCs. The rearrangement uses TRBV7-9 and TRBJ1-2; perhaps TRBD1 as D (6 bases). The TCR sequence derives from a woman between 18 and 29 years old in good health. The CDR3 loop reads CASSLGQASFYGYTF. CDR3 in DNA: TGTGCCAGCAGCTTAGGACAGGCCTCTTTCTATGGCTACACCTTC.